This passage covers 18 T cell receptor beta chains from one sample sequenced in a study of blood T cell repertoires in COVID-19. Repertoires were generated with immunoSEQ multiplex PCR, while TCRdb's copy carries only in-frame clones and drops some. The profile shows tens of thousands of clones, around 90% of them singletons. Sequencing was carried out using peripheral blood. These receptors all stem from a woman aged 80 or older with acute or convalescent COVID-19.

The J gene is TRBJ2-5, the V gene TRBV2, with D perhaps matching TRBD1 (6 bases). Trimming shortened V by 7 bases and J by 1 base, and 16 bases separated the two germline ends. This CDR3 spans 15 amino acids. Germline values: CDR1 SNHLY, CDR2 FYNNEI. This CDR3 reads CASTIQQGPQETQYF. The CDR3 coding sequence is TGTGCCAGCACCATCCAACAGGGCCCCCAAGAGACCCAGTACTTC.

The chain couples TRBV19 to TRBJ2-3; the match to TRBD2 covers 7 bases. Germline CDR1 reads LNHDA; CDR2 reads SQIVND (reference sequence). The length of the CDR3 is 15 residues. J was trimmed by 4 bases and V by 5 bases; bases with no gene match: 9. CDR3 sequence reads: CASSPAWGGSDTQYF. Written as DNA, the CDR3 is TGTGCCAGTAGTCCGGCGTGGGGGGGGTCAGATACGCAGTATTTT.

This chain links TRBV3-1 (or the pseudogene TRBV3-2) with TRBJ1-1; 7 bases match TRBD1. The CDR3 length is 11 residues. Germline V gene data show CDR1 as LGHDT and CDR2 as YNNKEL (reference sequence). Trimming at V came to 6 bases and at J to 8 bases, leaving 3 bases not matched to a gene. CDR3 DNA: TGTGCCAGCAGGGGGACAGCCGAAGCTTTCTTT. Encoded protein: CASRGTAEAFF.

The chain employs TRBV7-2 and TRBJ1-3; D not certain. V was clipped by 1 base and J by 0 bases, with 7 bases between them. Germline V gene data show CDR1 as SGHTA and CDR2 as FQGNSA. There are 15 residues in the CDR3. CDR3: CASSLGPNSGNTIYF. Written as DNA, the CDR3 is TGTGCCAGCAGCTTAGGTCCAAACTCTGGAAACACCATATATTTT.

This sequence joins TRBV19 and TRBJ1-4; unclear D gene. Germline V gene lookup returns CDR1 LNHDA and CDR2 SQIVND (reference sequence). This CDR3 comprises 15 residues. V was pared by 2 bases and J by 7 bases, with 14 bases between. CDR3 coding DNA: TGTGCCAGTAGTATAATGGGAGCGTACGGTGAAAAACTGTTTTTT. Translated, it gives CASSIMGAYGEKLFF.

As DNA, the CDR3 is TGCGCCAGCAGCCCTCGTGCCTACGAGCAGTACTTC. It is translated as CASSPRAYEQYF. The rearrangement links TRBV5-1 to TRBJ2-7; no firm D call. From germline, CDR1 is SGHRS and CDR2 YFSETQ. V gave up 4 bases and J gave up 2 bases, with 7 bases separating them. This CDR3 has 12 residues.

V and J are TRBV5-4 and TRBJ1-4, with no clear D. The CDR3 has 14 residues. CDR1 SGHNT and CDR2 YYREEE come from the germline V gene (reference sequence). Deletions cut 4 bases from V and 4 bases from J, with 11 bases between. The CDR3 DNA follows: TGTGCCAGCAGCGCGGGTCCATTTAATGAAAAACTGTTTTTT. As protein: CASSAGPFNEKLFF.

The rearrangement uses TRBV7-9 and TRBJ1-1; 7 bases fit TRBD1. CDR1 is SEHNR and CDR2 is FQNEAQ in the germline V gene (reference sequence). This CDR3 contains 15 residues. V was clipped by 3 bases and J by 1 base; unmatched bases: 5. The CDR3 sequence is CASSLGQPENTEAFF. In DNA form, the CDR3 reads TGTGCCAGCAGCTTGGGACAGCCCGAGAACACTGAAGCTTTCTTT.

This chain's CDR3 is CAWSPRTISQPQHF. The DNA for the CDR3 is TGTGCCTGGAGTCCCAGGACAATATCTCAGCCCCAGCATTTT. The chain links TRBV30 to TRBJ1-5; possibly TRBD1 for D (5 bases). V was cut by 2 bases and J by 6 bases, with 14 bases left in between. From germline, CDR1 is GTSNPN and CDR2 SVGIG (reference sequence). The CDR3 has 14 amino acids.

The chain links TRBV6-2 or TRBV6-3 to TRBJ2-2; D possibly corresponds to TRBD1 (6 bases). The germline V gene encodes CDR1 MNHEY and CDR2 SVGEGT. V shed 3 bases and J shed 1 base, with 21 bases lying between them. The CDR3 runs to 19 residues. CDR3 bases: TGTGCCAGCAGTTATAGTGTAGATGCCGGGACATGGAACACCGGGGAGCTGTTTTTT. It codes for CASSYSVDAGTWNTGELFF.

The V gene is TRBV4-2, the J gene TRBJ1-1, with D possibly being TRBD1 (5 bases). This CDR3 comprises 15 residues. Germline V gene lookup returns CDR1 LGHNA and CDR2 YNFKEQ. Trimming stripped 0 bases from V and 10 bases from J, with 18 bases between. The CDR3 sequence is CASSQDELTAQGAFF. The CDR3 region has the DNA TGTGCCAGCAGCCAAGATGAGCTGACAGCTCAAGGAGCTTTCTTT.

This rearrangement joins TRBV5-4 to TRBJ2-7, with D possibly matching TRBD1 (5 bases). Trimming took off 4 bases at V and 1 base at J, with 15 bases between the two ends. From germline, CDR1 is SGHNT and CDR2 YYREEE (reference sequence). The CDR3 runs to 15 residues. CDR3 protein: CASSPSPRQSYEQYF. As DNA, the CDR3 is TGTGCCAGCAGCCCCTCCCCGAGACAGTCCTACGAGCAGTACTTC. Full variable domain (rest looked up from reference TRBV5-4 and TRBJ2-7): ETGVTQSPTHLIKTRGQQVTLRCSSQSGHNTVSWYQQALGQGPQFIFQYYREEENGRGNFPPRFSGLQFPNYSSELNVNALELDDSALYLCASSPSPRQSYEQYFGPGTRLTVT.

As DNA, the CDR3 is TGTGCCAGCAGCCACTGGGACAGGCCAACTGAAGCTTTCTTT. Its protein product is CASSHWDRPTEAFF. This chain uses TRBV3-1 (or the pseudogene TRBV3-2) with TRBJ1-1, with 8 positions matching TRBD1. V lost 3 bases and J lost 5; bases outside the gene matches: 5. There are 14 residues in the CDR3. Germline lookup yields CDR1 LGHDT and CDR2 YNNKEL (reference sequence).

This clone was counted a few times. This rearrangement joins TRBV21-1 to TRBJ1-5. TRBV21-1 is described as a pseudogene. This CDR3 is built from 16 residues. The CDR3 loop reads CASSKADGNSNQPQHF. The CDR3 DNA is TGTGCCAGCAGCAAAGCCGACGGGAATAGCAATCAGCCCCAGCATTTT.

The CDR3 nucleotides are TGCGCCAGCAGCTTCGGTCAATTCCAAGAGACCCAGTACTTC. Translation: CASSFGQFQETQYF. The chain is built from TRBV5-1 and TRBJ2-5; D gene unclear. The CDR3 loop spans 14 amino acids. Germline assignment: CDR1 SGHRS and CDR2 YFSETQ. The V and J ends lost 2 bases and 1 base respectively, with 9 bases between them.

The chain carries TRBV7-6 and TRBJ2-5, with D unresolved. Germline V CDR1 and CDR2: SGHVS, FNYEAQ. The CDR3 runs 12 residues. V gave up 4 bases and J gave up 2 bases, with 5 bases separating them. The CDR3 is CASSYRQETQYF. In nucleotides, the CDR3 is TGTGCCAGCAGCTACAGACAAGAGACCCAGTACTTC.

The chain employs TRBV7-2 and TRBJ1-1; D may be TRBD1 (5 bases). V lost 5 bases and J 1 base, leaving 17 bases between the germline ends. Looked up from germline, CDR1 is SGHTA and CDR2 is FQGNSA. The CDR3 totals 16 residues. The CDR3 reads CASSPQGGVGNTEAFF. The CDR3 bases are TGTGCCAGCAGCCCCCAGGGAGGGGTGGGGAACACTGAAGCTTTCTTT. Drawing the rest from reference TRBV7-2 and TRBJ1-1, the complete variable domain is GAGVSQSPSNKVTEKGKDVELRCDPISGHTALYWYRQSLGQGLEFLIYFQGNSAPDKSGLPSDRFSAERTGGSVSTLTIQRTQQEDSAVYLCASSPQGGVGNTEAFFGQGTRLTVV.

The chain uses TRBV5-4 and TRBJ1-1; 7 nucleotides agree with TRBD1. This CDR3 comprises 15 residues. In germline, CDR1 is SGHNT, CDR2 YYREEE (reference sequence). Losses at the gene ends were 4 bases for V and 1 base for J; bases not matched to a gene: 7. CDR3 in amino acids: CASSERDRENTEAFF. In DNA form, the CDR3 reads TGTGCCAGCAGCGAAAGAGACAGGGAGAACACTGAAGCTTTCTTT.